Listed below are T cell receptor beta chains from one sample, sequenced in a study of CD8 T cells in ankylosing spondylitis. TCRdb called the 5' RACE reads again in MiXCR, with one record for every CDR3 protein. Of about 240,000 distinct CDR3 sequences in the sample, 8% to 9.5% were seen once. The sequencing sample was made of blood, either unsorted or a sorted T cell fraction (not recorded which). The receptors here all came from a male donor with ankylosing spondylitis or in good health (not recorded which). The CDR3 runs from the conserved cysteine through the conserved F or W. Fields, in order: clone size, J gene, D gene, V gene, CDR3 protein, CDR3 DNA. D genes are given only for firm matches. Rows may omit the clone size; those that give it use once, few, many or a size class.

clone_size: NA
j_call: TRBJ2-3
d_call: TRBD2
v_call: TRBV20-1
cdr3_aa: CCASGYKGAGDRDTQYF
cdr3_nt: TGCTGTGCTAGTGGCTATAAAGGAGCGGGAGATCGAGATACGCAGTATTTT

clone_size: many
j_call: TRBJ1-3
d_call: NA
v_call: TRBV7-2
cdr3_aa: CASSFGRLFSGNTIYF
cdr3_nt: TGTGCCAGCAGCTTCGGCAGGCTCTTCTCTGGAAACACCATATATTTT

clone_size: many
j_call: TRBJ1-2
d_call: NA
v_call: TRBV12-3/TRBV12-4
cdr3_aa: CASSLGYGYTF
cdr3_nt: TGTGCCAGCAGTTTAGGGTATGGCTACACCTTC

clone_size: many
j_call: TRBJ2-3
d_call: NA
v_call: TRBV6-1
cdr3_aa: CASSPQGTDTQYF
cdr3_nt: TGTGCCAGCAGCCCCCAGGGCACAGATACGCAGTATTTT

clone_size: NA
j_call: TRBJ2-7
d_call: TRBD2
v_call: TRBV7-2
cdr3_aa: CASRTKGLGVYEQYF
cdr3_nt: TGTGCCAGCAGAACTAAGGGACTAGGAGTATACGAGCAGTACTTC

clone_size: few
j_call: TRBJ2-7
d_call: TRBD1
v_call: TRBV7-2
cdr3_aa: CASSLGRTGRNEQYF
cdr3_nt: TGTGCCAGCAGCTTAGGGCGGACAGGGAGAAACGAGCAGTACTTC

clone_size: many
j_call: TRBJ1-1
d_call: NA
v_call: TRBV3-1
cdr3_aa: CASSQGGGSTEAFF
cdr3_nt: TGTGCCAGCAGCCAAGGTGGAGGGAGTACTGAAGCTTTCTTT

clone_size: few
j_call: TRBJ2-1
d_call: TRBD2
v_call: TRBV20-1
cdr3_aa: CSARDQSGAGLHNEQFF
cdr3_nt: TGCAGTGCTAGAGATCAGTCAGGAGCGGGGCTTCACAATGAGCAGTTCTTC

clone_size: many
j_call: TRBJ1-4
d_call: NA
v_call: TRBV3-1
cdr3_aa: CASSSGTWVGNEKLFF
cdr3_nt: TGTGCCAGCAGCTCCGGGACTTGGGTTGGAAATGAAAAACTGTTTTTT

clone_size: many
j_call: TRBJ1-1
d_call: NA
v_call: TRBV20-1
cdr3_aa: CSADGQPRGVTEAFF
cdr3_nt: TGCAGTGCAGATGGACAGCCGAGGGGGGTCACTGAAGCTTTCTTT

clone_size: many
j_call: TRBJ2-7
d_call: NA
v_call: TRBV5-1
cdr3_aa: CASSLLISYEQYF
cdr3_nt: TGCGCCAGCAGCTTGTTAATTTCCTACGAGCAGTACTTC

clone_size: many
j_call: TRBJ1-1
d_call: NA
v_call: TRBV19
cdr3_aa: CASSIGGASTEAFF
cdr3_nt: TGTGCCAGTAGTATAGGGGGCGCGAGTACTGAAGCTTTCTTT

clone_size: NA
j_call: TRBJ1-2
d_call: NA
v_call: TRBV18
cdr3_aa: CASSPTIEGYTF
cdr3_nt: TGTGCCAGCTCACCTACTATCGAGGGCTACACCTTC

clone_size: many
j_call: TRBJ1-5
d_call: NA
v_call: TRBV20-1
cdr3_aa: CSARDGQGSSQPQHF
cdr3_nt: TGCAGTGCTAGAGATGGGCAGGGGTCGAGTCAGCCCCAGCATTTT

clone_size: few
j_call: TRBJ2-7
d_call: NA
v_call: TRBV18
cdr3_aa: CASSPSDISSYEQYF
cdr3_nt: TGTGCCAGCTCACCCTCGGACATCTCCTCCTACGAGCAGTACTTC

clone_size: many
j_call: TRBJ1-2
d_call: TRBD1
v_call: TRBV4-3
cdr3_aa: CASSQDGQGGNYGYTF
cdr3_nt: TGCGCCAGCAGCCAAGACGGACAGGGGGGGAACTATGGCTACACCTTC

clone_size: many
j_call: TRBJ2-1
d_call: TRBD2
v_call: TRBV3-1
cdr3_aa: CASSQAGLAKHNEQFF
cdr3_nt: TGTGCCAGCAGCCAAGCCGGACTAGCGAAGCACAATGAGCAGTTCTTC

clone_size: many
j_call: TRBJ1-4
d_call: NA
v_call: TRBV7-2
cdr3_aa: CASSPDWGVFNEKLFF
cdr3_nt: TGTGCCAGCAGCCCCGACTGGGGGGTCTTTAATGAAAAACTGTTTTTT

clone_size: many
j_call: TRBJ1-1
d_call: NA
v_call: TRBV7-9
cdr3_aa: CASSPLYRDDTEAFF
cdr3_nt: TGTGCCAGCAGCCCCCTTTACAGGGATGACACTGAAGCTTTCTTT

clone_size: many
j_call: TRBJ1-5
d_call: NA
v_call: TRBV12-3/TRBV12-4
cdr3_aa: CASSFGRAQPQHF
cdr3_nt: TGTGCCAGCAGTTTTGGCAGGGCTCAGCCCCAGCATTTT

clone_size: many
j_call: TRBJ2-5
d_call: NA
v_call: TRBV7-9
cdr3_aa: CASSFGLAWETQYF
cdr3_nt: TGTGCCAGCAGCTTTGGCCTAGCGTGGGAGACCCAGTACTTC

clone_size: few
j_call: TRBJ2-3
d_call: TRBD1
v_call: TRBV7-6
cdr3_aa: CASSQGAISADTQYF
cdr3_nt: TGTGCCAGCAGCCAGGGGGCTATTAGCGCAGATACGCAGTATTTT

clone_size: many
j_call: TRBJ2-7
d_call: NA
v_call: TRBV30
cdr3_aa: CAWSGSGPYEQYF
cdr3_nt: TGTGCCTGGAGTGGAAGCGGACCCTACGAGCAGTACTTC